This T cell receptor (beta chain) was documented in a study of Ad26.COV2.S vaccination and SARS-CoV-2 variants. Study-wide points: It was vaccine recipients, not placebo recipients, who had the higher spike-specific TCR breadth. Vaccine and placebo groups showed comparable non-spike TCR breadth.

Sequencing was performed with immunoSEQ multiplex PCR; in TCRdb, only in-frame clones are kept and a portion is missing. The data contain some 450,000 clones, roughly 88% of them singletons. Treatment of the sample: roughly 18 received Ad26.COV2.S at low or high dose, single or two shots; about 5 received placebo; per-sample allocation not given. Sample collection was performed on day 63 after the first vaccine or placebo injection. This CDR3 has 11 residues. Germline V gives CDR1 DFQATT, CDR2 SNEGSKA (reference sequence). Between the trimmed V and J ends, which lost 2 bases and 6 bases, there was a span of 7 bases. As for this clone: Its cognate antigen is unknown.

This TCR came from a person aged 18-65 years who received the Ad26.COV2.S COVID-19 vaccine or a placebo. Specimen: peripheral blood, collected in a trial of Ad26.COV2.S vaccine versus placebo. This chain uses TRBV20-1 with TRBJ1-1; the D gene is possibly TRBD1 (5 bases). As DNA, the CDR3 is TGCAGTGCTAGATTGGGACCTGAAGCTTTCTTT. Encoded protein: CSARLGPEAFF.